Below are 27 T cell receptor beta chains sequenced from a single sample in a study of blood T cell repertoires in COVID-19. Sequencing used immunoSEQ multiplex PCR; TCRdb keeps in-frame clones, though not all of them. The table shows hundreds of thousands of clones, with about 84% occurring only once. Sequencing used peripheral blood. The receptors stem from a woman of 80 years or more with acute or convalescent COVID-19.

To note about this clone: This sample also contains other DNA sequences that code for the same CDR3. The J gene is TRBJ1-1, the V gene TRBV7-9; D possibly corresponds to TRBD1 (6 bases). Per germline, CDR1 SEHNR and CDR2 FQNEAQ (reference sequence). The CDR3 is 14 amino acids. Trimming cost V 3 bases and J 2 bases, with 10 bases left between them. The CDR3 region is CASSLETGNTEAFF. Written as DNA, the CDR3 is TGTGCCAGCAGCTTGGAGACAGGAAACACTGAAGCTTTCTTT.

This chain links TRBV3-1 (or the pseudogene TRBV3-2) with TRBJ2-3; D remains unclear. CDR3 length equals 13 residues. Trimming cost V 0 bases and J 11 bases, with 12 bases left between them. Per germline, CDR1 LGHDT and CDR2 YNNKEL (reference sequence). This CDR3 is CASSQDWANGQYF. The DNA of the CDR3 is TGTGCCAGCAGCCAAGATTGGGCAAACGGGCAGTATTTT.

The J gene is TRBJ2-5, the V gene TRBV5-1; D not certain. Trimming took off 0 bases at V and 5 bases at J, with 11 bases between the two ends. The CDR3 extends over 14 amino acids. Germline lookup yields CDR1 SGHRS and CDR2 YFSETQ. CDR3 protein: CASSLALDAETQYF. DNA of the CDR3: TGCGCCAGCAGCTTGGCCCTAGATGCTGAGACCCAGTACTTC.

This chain joins TRBV20-1 and TRBJ2-1; D may be TRBD2 (5 bases). Germline V CDR1 and CDR2: DFQATT, SNEGSKA (reference sequence). V was cut by 3 bases and J by 6 bases, with 6 bases left in between. This CDR3 has 11 amino acids. The CDR3 reads CSASGSNEQFF. In DNA, the CDR3 is TGCAGTGCTAGTGGGAGCAATGAGCAGTTCTTC.

This sequence joins TRBV2 and TRBJ1-5; TRBD1 is a possible D gene (6 bases). The V end was cut by 2 bases, the J end by 7 bases, with 21 bases between. CDR1 SNHLY and CDR2 FYNNEI come from the germline V gene. CDR3 length: 17 amino acids. The CDR3 region is CASSEQVGHSVAQPQHF. The CDR3 DNA follows: TGTGCCAGCAGTGAACAGGTGGGACACTCGGTGGCCCAGCCCCAGCATTTT.

The J gene is TRBJ2-1, the V gene TRBV4-2; 7 bases fit TRBD1. The CDR3 runs to 16 residues. J was trimmed by 2 bases and V by 0 bases; bases with no gene match: 4. Germline-derived CDR1 and CDR2 are LGHNA and YNFKEQ. CDR3 loop: CASSQDGQVAYNEQFF. The CDR3 DNA reads TGTGCCAGCAGCCAAGATGGACAGGTTGCCTACAATGAGCAGTTCTTC.

V usage is TRBV27 and J usage is TRBJ2-5, with a tentative D call TRBD1 (5 bases). The CDR3 totals 13 residues. Germline V gene sequence: CDR1 MNHEY, CDR2 SMNVEV (reference sequence). Trimming pared 3 bases from V and 5 bases from J, leaving 10 bases between. Here the CDR3 DNA reads TGTGCCAGCAGTTTGTTACAGGAGGAGACCCAGTACTTC. Amino acid sequence: CASSLLQEETQYF.

V usage is TRBV6-1 and J usage is TRBJ1-2, with 7 bases matching TRBD1. The V and J ends lost 1 base and 7 bases, in that order; junction bases with no gene match: 6. This CDR3 has 14 amino acids. The V gene's germline CDR1 is MNHNS and CDR2 SASEGT. The CDR3, as DNA: TGTGCCAGCAGTGAAGTGCAGACAGGGTCTGGCTACACCTTC. Protein: CASSEVQTGSGYTF.

CDR3 sequence reads: CASSPAQGAYEQYF. CDR3 bases: TGTGCCAGCTCACCAGCACAGGGTGCCTACGAGCAGTACTTC. The genes are TRBV18 and TRBJ2-7; D possibly corresponds to TRBD1 (6 bases). The CDR3 has 14 residues. V lost 2 bases to trimming and J lost 2 bases, with 10 bases between them. Germline CDR1 reads KGHSH; CDR2 reads LQKENI. The variable domain in full, with the rest retrieved from reference TRBV18 and TRBJ2-7, is NAGVMQNPRHLVRRRGQEARLRCSPMKGHSHVYWYRQLPEEGLKFMVYLQKENIIDESGMPKERFSAEFPKEGPSILRIQQVVRGDSAAYFCASSPAQGAYEQYFGPGTRLTVT.

This clone was detected a few times. The chain has TRBV3-1 (or the pseudogene TRBV3-2) and TRBJ2-5, with a tentative D call TRBD2 (6 bases). Trimming left V 2 bases short and J 4 bases short, with 8 bases between. Germline loops: CDR1 LGHDT, CDR2 YNNKEL (reference sequence). The CDR3 is made up of 13 amino acids. The CDR3 sequence is CASSQTGGETQYF. CDR3 nucleotide sequence: TGTGCCAGCAGCCAAACCGGGGGAGAGACCCAGTACTTC.

The chain links TRBV5-1 to TRBJ1-1, with a possible D match to TRBD1 (6 bases). The CDR3 loop spans 15 amino acids. V lost 5 bases and J lost 4, with 18 bases in between. Germline CDR1 SGHRS, CDR2 YFSETQ. The CDR3 DNA is TGCGCCAGCAGTTCCATGGACAGTCTGACCACTGAAGCTTTCTTT. Its protein is CASSSMDSLTTEAFF. Full variable domain (rest looked up from reference TRBV5-1 and TRBJ1-1): KAGVTQTPRYLIKTRGQQVTLSCSPISGHRSVSWYQQTPGQGLQFLFEYFSETQRNKGNFPGRFSGRQFSNSRSEMNVSTLELGDSALYLCASSSMDSLTTEAFFGQGTRLTVV.

This rearrangement joins TRBV21-1 to TRBJ1-1; TRBD1, the D gene given by the table, was not confirmed from the DNA. TRBV21-1 is tagged as a pseudogene. The CDR3 runs 13 residues. The CDR3 sequence is CASRNAGDTEAFF. The CDR3 DNA reads as TGTGCCAGCAGGAATGCAGGGGACACTGAAGCTTTCTTT.

V and J are TRBV5-1 and TRBJ2-7; TRBD2 aligns across 13 bases. The trim removed 3 bases at V and 3 bases at J, leaving 6 bases unmatched. This CDR3 comprises 16 residues. Germline V gene sequence: CDR1 SGHRS, CDR2 YFSETQ. CDR3 protein: CASSSGTSGALYEQYF. CDR3 nucleotide sequence: TGCGCCAGCAGCTCCGGGACTAGCGGGGCCCTCTACGAGCAGTACTTC.

This clone was counted once. This chain joins TRBV25-1 and TRBJ1-4; possible D gene TRBD1, 5 bases. This CDR3 comprises 14 residues. V dropped 5 bases and J dropped 7 bases, with 14 bases sitting between them. Germline CDR1 reads MGHDK; CDR2 reads SYGVNS. CDR3 in DNA: TGTGCCAGCAGTCGATCAGGGTCGGGTGAAAAACTGTTTTTT. Protein product: CASSRSGSGEKLFF. Drawing the rest from reference TRBV25-1 and TRBJ1-4, the complete variable domain is EADIYQTPRYLVIGTGKKITLECSQTMGHDKMYWYQQDPGMELHLIHYSYGVNSTEKGDLSSESTVSRIRTEHFPLTLESARPSHTSQYLCASSRSGSGEKLFFGSGTQLSVL.

The rearrangement joins TRBV9 to TRBJ1-1, with unresolved D. This CDR3 has 15 residues. Germline CDR1 reads SGDLS; CDR2 reads YYNGEE. The V end was cut by 4 bases, the J end by 1 base, with 14 bases between. The CDR3 sequence is CASSPTGGPNTEAFF. CDR3 bases: TGTGCCAGCAGCCCAACGGGAGGGCCGAACACTGAAGCTTTCTTT.

The chain is built from TRBV3-1 (or the pseudogene TRBV3-2) and TRBJ1-3; 10 bases match TRBD1. Trimming took 4 bases from V and 0 from J; bases not matched to a gene: 3. CDR1 and CDR2 from the germline V gene are LGHDT and YNNKEL (reference sequence). The CDR3 has 16 amino acids. This CDR3 is CASSRRTGGSGNTIYF. In DNA form, the CDR3 reads TGTGCCAGCAGCCGACGGACAGGGGGCTCTGGAAACACCATATATTTT.

The chain has TRBV11-3 and TRBJ2-2; D is perhaps TRBD1 (6 bases). CDR1 is SGHNT, CDR2 YENEEA, per germline. The CDR3 consists of 14 residues. The ends were cut back, 2 bases at V and 5 bases at J, with 9 bases in the middle. CDR3 sequence (DNA): TGTGCCAGCAGCTTAAACAGGGTGACCGGGGAGCTGTTTTTT. The encoded protein is CASSLNRVTGELFF.

This sequence joins TRBV9 and TRBJ1-1; unclear D gene. This CDR3 comprises 15 residues. V gave up 0 bases and J gave up 6 bases, with 15 bases separating them. Looked up from germline, CDR1 is SGDLS and CDR2 is YYNGEE. CDR3 region: CASSVVSGVIPEAFF. DNA for the CDR3: TGTGCCAGCAGCGTAGTTAGCGGAGTGATCCCTGAAGCTTTCTTT.

This clone was seen just once. The chain uses TRBV4-1 and TRBJ1-2, with D possibly TRBD1 on 5 matching bases. The germline V and J ends were trimmed by 4 bases and 4 bases, with 13 bases remaining between them. CDR1 MGHRA and CDR2 YSYEKL come from the germline V gene. This CDR3 spans 14 amino acids. The CDR3 region is CASSPGGVFYGYTF. The CDR3 DNA is TGCGCCAGCAGCCCCGGGGGGGTATTCTATGGCTACACCTTC.

The rearrangement uses TRBV3-1 (or the pseudogene TRBV3-2) and TRBJ1-3; 7 nucleotides agree with TRBD1. V lost 4 bases to trimming and J lost 0 bases; unmatched junction nucleotides: 6. The CDR3 length is 16 residues. The germline V gene encodes CDR1 LGHDT and CDR2 YNNKEL (reference sequence). The DNA of the CDR3 is TGTGCCAGCAGCCCCCTGACAGGGTTCTCTGGAAACACCATATATTTT. This gives the protein CASSPLTGFSGNTIYF.

The genes are TRBV6-5 and TRBJ2-7; TRBD1 might be the D (5 bases). The V and J ends lost 8 bases and 2 bases respectively, with 13 bases between them. The CDR3 is made up of 13 amino acids. The germline V gene encodes CDR1 MNHEY and CDR2 SVGAGI. CDR3 coding DNA: TGTGCCAGCCAACGACAGTGGCCCTACGAGCAGTACTTC. This encodes CASQRQWPYEQYF.

The CDR3 DNA follows: TGTGCCAGCAGTTACACCCGATCCAAACAGGGTAGCAATCAGCCCCAGCATTTT. This encodes CASSYTRSKQGSNQPQHF. V gene TRBV28 combines with J gene TRBJ1-5; tentatively, D is TRBD1 (6 bases). The germline V gene encodes CDR1 MDHEN and CDR2 SYDVKM. CDR3 length: 18 residues. Trimming left V 4 bases short and J 0 bases short, with 19 bases between.

V and J are TRBV5-1 and TRBJ2-6; tentative D call: TRBD2 (7 bases). The CDR3 is 17 amino acids. CDR1 SGHRS and CDR2 YFSETQ come from the germline V gene. V dropped 0 bases and J dropped 3 bases, with 13 bases sitting between them. The CDR3 sequence: CASSLDRGAHGANVLTF. The CDR3 nucleotides are TGCGCCAGCAGCTTGGATCGGGGGGCGCATGGGGCCAACGTCCTGACTTTC. Full variable domain (rest looked up from reference TRBV5-1 and TRBJ2-6): KAGVTQTPRYLIKTRGQQVTLSCSPISGHRSVSWYQQTPGQGLQFLFEYFSETQRNKGNFPGRFSGRQFSNSRSEMNVSTLELGDSALYLCASSLDRGAHGANVLTFGAGSRLTVL.

The chain joins TRBV5-4 to TRBJ2-7; a weak D match, TRBD1 (6 bases). CDR3 length equals 14 residues. Looked up from germline, CDR1 is SGHNT and CDR2 is YYREEE (reference sequence). The V end lost 3 bases, the J end lost 6 bases, and 16 bases lay between the germline ends. CDR3 DNA: TGTGCCAGCAGCTGGGAACGGGACAATTCCGAGCAGTACTTC. Translating gives CASSWERDNSEQYF.

The chain is built from TRBV5-1 and TRBJ2-1; 7 bases are shared with TRBD2. CDR1 SGHRS and CDR2 YFSETQ come from the germline V gene. This CDR3 spans 16 amino acids. The V gene end was trimmed by 4 bases and the J gene end by 4 bases; junction bases not matched to a gene: 11. CDR3 coding DNA: TGCGCCAGCAGCCCCTTGGGGGGGTCTTCGTACAATGAGCAGTTCTTC. Its protein product is CASSPLGGSSYNEQFF.

The chain employs TRBV28 and TRBJ1-2, with D unclear. Germline V CDR1 and CDR2: MDHEN, SYDVKM. Trimming stripped 3 bases from V and 8 bases from J, with 13 bases between. CDR3 length: 13 residues. This chain's CDR3 is CASSFSVPGGYTF. The CDR3 nucleotides read TGTGCCAGCAGTTTCTCGGTTCCGGGGGGCTACACCTTC.

This chain joins TRBV11-2 and TRBJ2-7; maybe TRBD1 (5 bases). V was cut by 3 bases and J by 1 base, with 13 bases left in between. The CDR3 covers 15 residues. Germline V CDR1 and CDR2: SGHAT, FQNNGV. CDR3 in DNA: TGTGCCAGCAGCTTGGCCAGGGTCCCTTCCTACGAGCAGTACTTC. This encodes CASSLARVPSYEQYF.